This T cell receptor beta chain originates from a study of Graves' ophthalmopathy and Graves' hyperthyroidism (dated by TCRdb to the late 2010s). Regarding the complete study: Peripheral blood was collected at initial diagnosis, prior to any treatment. TCR beta repertoire signatures were used to distinguish Graves' ophthalmopathy from Graves' hyperthyroidism and to predict progression to ophthalmopathy. In total, approximately 130 blood samples were TCR-sequenced: approximately 42 ophthalmopathy, approximately 80 hyperthyroidism and approximately 17 hyperthyroidism-to-ophthalmopathy patients. To explore V-J signatures distinguishing ophthalmopathy from hyperthyroidism, a discovery set of around 97 patients (43 ophthalmopathy, 55 to 60 stable hyperthyroidism) was enrolled. The independent validation cohort included 20 or so hyperthyroidism patients plus 17 patients who later progressed from hyperthyroidism to ophthalmopathy. T-cell repertoires of thyroid tissue and blood were compared in more than five hyperthyroidism patients. After sampling, hyperthyroidism patients received methimazole starting at 30 mg daily, and ophthalmopathy patients received high-dose intravenous methylprednisolone. What the authors observed across the whole study: No statistical method was used to predetermine the sample size, and group allocation was not hidden from the investigators. In cross-validation, the 13-signature model distinguished ophthalmopathy from stable hyperthyroidism with 87.88% sensitivity and 81.08% specificity, while in the test set the corresponding values were about 79% and 69%. Among expanded thyroid clonotypes with frequency above 0.001, most also showed up in blood, which suggests that blood repertoires may reflect the thyroid immune response. In validation, the model predicted ophthalmopathy progression with 55% to 71% sensitivity and less than 80% specificity; some 13 predicted patients were CT-confirmed with GO in a median of around 6 months.

The ophthalmopathy patients had moderately to severely active disease, with a Clinical Activity Score of 3 or higher, a NOSPECS grade of 4 or higher, and a disease duration of less than 3 months. Anyone with other autoimmune diseases, uncontrolled infections, pregnancy or lactation was excluded from the study. Diagnosis was based on clinical symptoms, serum thyroxine, TRAb, thyroid ultrasound and orbital computed tomography. Using Ficoll-Paque density gradient centrifugation, PBMCs were isolated from about 9.2 ml of fresh peripheral blood. Total RNA was extracted using Trizol reagent, and RNA quality was checked on an Agilent 2100 Bioanalyzer. TCR beta CDR3 regions were amplified from RNA transcripts for repertoire sequencing. A first-round RT-PCR used HTBI primers with the Qiagen OneStep RT-PCR kit, followed by a second-round multiplex PCR, size selection and purification. Libraries were sequenced paired-end with 100 bp reads on an Illumina HiSeq2000. The paper's data handling went like this. SOAPnuke was used for read processing, and reads with adapters, uncalled bases, a mean Phred below 15, or no exact constant-primer or identifier match were discarded. High-quality paired reads were merged with COPE v1.2.5. Clonotypes were defined as unique nucleotide sequences and were aligned to IMGT TRB V, D and J references using MiTCR v1.1. The analysis was limited to V-J combinations with a frequency above 0.0001, which together covered about 99% of repertoires. For each V-J combination, a TCR clonal expansion and chaos score was defined as the ratio of F50 clonal expansion to chaos observed in the TCRdist matrix. Welch's t-statistics and random forest were used to reduce the features to 13 V-J combinations, which were then used as input to a naive Bayes classifier. The similarity between thyroid and blood repertoires was quantified using the Morisita-Horn index. In TCRdb, the public reads were trimmed at Q25 with fastp and aligned with MiXCR, with productive beta chains retained. Each entry is one CDR3 protein sequence, shown with its most common DNA and genes. TCRdb's processing, not the authors', yielded these V and J calls. This sample holds around 50,000 distinct CDR3 sequences; over 45% were observed only once. Jointly, the top ten make up about 24% of the sample.

This clonotype qualifies as medium-sized (0.01 to 0.1%). Its target antigen remains unknown. The input lacks base qualities; no much larger clone sits a single base away. V sheds 7 bases and J sheds 4 bases, leaving 14 bases between their ends. From its cysteine to its phenylalanine, the CDR3 spans 13 amino acids. The only DNA kept is the CDR3, 39 bases in frame from the first base. The germline V gene specifies SQVTM as CDR1 and ANQGSEA as CDR2. The rearrangement combines TRBV29-1 with TRBJ2-1; no D segment can be confidently identified. Specimen: peripheral blood. The TCR originated in an adult man with Graves' ophthalmopathy. The bases are TGCAGCGCACCAAGAAGTCCTTACAATGAGCAGTTCTTC. This codes for CSAPRSPYNEQFF.